This entry features one T cell receptor (beta chain) sequence. Trimming cost V 2 bases and J 7 bases; bases outside gene matches: 5. From germline, CDR1 is KGHSH and CDR2 LQKENI. This CDR3 comprises 14 residues. Each TCR cDNA molecule bore a unique molecular identifier. MiXCR, run by TCRdb on the 5' RACE reads, gives a single entry per CDR3 protein. The sample holds fewer than 30,000 distinct CDR3 sequences, under 7% seen once. The sample belongs to a study of spatial heterogeneity in lung cancer. Study details: Taken at a median of about two years after resection, follow-up PBMC samples underwent sequencing when available.

As for time point: blood at routine non-recurrence follow-up after resection. The authors sequenced whole RNA from tumor, nontumor lung or frozen PBMC without sorting. The source material was PBMCs, sampled at follow-up. The chain combines TRBV18 with TRBJ2-1; the match to TRBD2 covers 7 bases. This TCR was recovered from a male donor with early-stage non-small cell lung cancer. CDR3 protein: CASSPTGTTNEQFF. For the CDR3, the DNA is TGTGCCAGCTCACCAACCGGGACTACAAATGAGCAGTTCTTC.